This is a list of T cell receptor beta chains from one sample in a study of response to subunit inactivated influenza vaccine. Each CDR3 protein is one row after TCRdb ran MiXCR on the RT-PCR reads. The sample has fewer than 550,000 distinct CDR3 sequences, 25% seen once. This material consisted of CD4+ T cells sorted from PBMCs, taken 4 to 6 days after vaccination. The receptors originated from a man between 50 and 59 years old who received an inactivated influenza vaccine. Both conserved end residues are trimmed from each CDR3.

J gene: TRBJ2-5
V gene: TRBV3-1
CDR3 protein: ASSQTDSRETQY

J gene: TRBJ2-7
V gene: TRBV20-1
CDR3 protein: SAYRDGFYEQY

J gene: TRBJ2-2
V gene: TRBV11-2
CDR3 protein: ASSLRRPGLRHAGELF

J gene: TRBJ1-1
V gene: TRBV7-2
CDR3 protein: ASSLNTVRTEAF

J gene: TRBJ2-2
V gene: TRBV2
CDR3 protein: ASSERGDGTGELF

J gene: TRBJ2-7
V gene: TRBV20-1
CDR3 protein: SARVSRTGGEQY

J gene: TRBJ1-4
V gene: TRBV6-5
CDR3 protein: ASSYVVRGANEKLF

J gene: TRBJ2-2
V gene: TRBV9
CDR3 protein: ASSKGLAGAVNTGELF

J gene: TRBJ2-1
V gene: TRBV5-1
CDR3 protein: ASSPEWLAGSNEQF

J gene: TRBJ1-2
V gene: TRBV5-1
CDR3 protein: ASSLVAGAGEGYT

J gene: TRBJ1-5
V gene: TRBV7-9
CDR3 protein: ASSQGTGNQPQH

J gene: TRBJ2-5
V gene: TRBV5-1
CDR3 protein: ASSSQAYQETQY

J gene: TRBJ2-1
V gene: TRBV5-1
CDR3 protein: ASSVDALAGNEQF

J gene: TRBJ2-1
V gene: TRBV4-3
CDR3 protein: ASSQDSGAAYNEQF

J gene: TRBJ2-3
V gene: TRBV6-1
CDR3 protein: ASSAGTGYTDTQY

J gene: TRBJ2-7
V gene: TRBV4-1
CDR3 protein: ASTALGQGAQEQY

J gene: TRBJ2-1
V gene: TRBV24-1
CDR3 protein: ATCYLLGTASVSYNEQF

J gene: TRBJ2-4
V gene: TRBV11-1
CDR3 protein: ASSFRTGLAKNIQY

J gene: TRBJ2-3
V gene: TRBV7-2
CDR3 protein: ASSLVGLAIADTQY

J gene: TRBJ1-2
V gene: TRBV4-3
CDR3 protein: ASSQDDSHYGYT

J gene: TRBJ1-1
V gene: TRBV5-8
CDR3 protein: ASSLAQGPAEAF

J gene: TRBJ1-5
V gene: TRBV6-1
CDR3 protein: ASSPDRVQPQH

J gene: TRBJ2-1
V gene: TRBV24-1
CDR3 protein: ATRGLAGNEQF

J gene: TRBJ2-1
V gene: TRBV12-3/TRBV12-4
CDR3 protein: ASSSRDDRGRYYNEQF

J gene: TRBJ2-3
V gene: TRBV10-3
CDR3 protein: ATRQASTDTQY

J gene: TRBJ2-1
V gene: TRBV5-1
CDR3 protein: ASSLWGSGRDAEQF

J gene: TRBJ2-1
V gene: TRBV9
CDR3 protein: ASSVGGGNRYNEQF

J gene: TRBJ2-1
V gene: TRBV7-9
CDR3 protein: ASSAYRVDNEQF

J gene: TRBJ1-5
V gene: TRBV6-2/TRBV6-3
CDR3 protein: ASSSLTRTGFGNQPQH

J gene: TRBJ2-2
V gene: TRBV7-3
CDR3 protein: ASSYGAGELF

J gene: TRBJ1-1
V gene: TRBV6-5
CDR3 protein: ASSYNRGGTEAF

J gene: TRBJ2-2
V gene: TRBV7-2
CDR3 protein: ASSFASGSNGELF

J gene: TRBJ1-2
V gene: TRBV3-1
CDR3 protein: ASSQDSRGLYGYT

J gene: TRBJ2-1
V gene: TRBV24-1
CDR3 protein: ATSDRTSGGYANNEQF

J gene: TRBJ1-4
V gene: TRBV12-3/TRBV12-4
CDR3 protein: ASINGGTPREKLF

J gene: TRBJ1-6
V gene: TRBV6-1
CDR3 protein: ASSEMDSGNSPLH

J gene: TRBJ2-1
V gene: TRBV4-1
CDR3 protein: ASSQGLRSYNEQF

J gene: TRBJ1-5
V gene: TRBV20-1
CDR3 protein: SAEDSQGQPQH

J gene: TRBJ2-7
V gene: TRBV3-1
CDR3 protein: ASSQGRGFTRRGQY

J gene: TRBJ2-1
V gene: TRBV11-2
CDR3 protein: ASSLVPGGSNEQF

J gene: TRBJ2-1
V gene: TRBV7-8
CDR3 protein: ASSSTSGPYNEQF

J gene: TRBJ2-3
V gene: TRBV7-2
CDR3 protein: ASSSSFDTQY

J gene: TRBJ2-6
V gene: TRBV25-1
CDR3 protein: ASSTLLTSGGTSGANVLT

J gene: TRBJ2-7
V gene: TRBV27
CDR3 protein: ASSTGRAGEQY

J gene: TRBJ2-1
V gene: TRBV6-4
CDR3 protein: ASSWTVYNEQF

J gene: TRBJ2-4
V gene: TRBV29-1
CDR3 protein: SYTGAAKNIQY

J gene: TRBJ2-3
V gene: TRBV5-1
CDR3 protein: ASSLGLGGRLDTQY

J gene: TRBJ1-4
V gene: TRBV4-1
CDR3 protein: ASSPRDRGGEKLF

J gene: TRBJ1-1
V gene: TRBV4-3
CDR3 protein: ASSQGGITEAF

J gene: TRBJ2-3
V gene: TRBV10-3
CDR3 protein: AISDTSGGTRTDTQY

J gene: TRBJ1-2
V gene: TRBV5-1
CDR3 protein: ASSLRGGGPDGYT

J gene: TRBJ2-7
V gene: TRBV20-1
CDR3 protein: SPGTLSYEQY